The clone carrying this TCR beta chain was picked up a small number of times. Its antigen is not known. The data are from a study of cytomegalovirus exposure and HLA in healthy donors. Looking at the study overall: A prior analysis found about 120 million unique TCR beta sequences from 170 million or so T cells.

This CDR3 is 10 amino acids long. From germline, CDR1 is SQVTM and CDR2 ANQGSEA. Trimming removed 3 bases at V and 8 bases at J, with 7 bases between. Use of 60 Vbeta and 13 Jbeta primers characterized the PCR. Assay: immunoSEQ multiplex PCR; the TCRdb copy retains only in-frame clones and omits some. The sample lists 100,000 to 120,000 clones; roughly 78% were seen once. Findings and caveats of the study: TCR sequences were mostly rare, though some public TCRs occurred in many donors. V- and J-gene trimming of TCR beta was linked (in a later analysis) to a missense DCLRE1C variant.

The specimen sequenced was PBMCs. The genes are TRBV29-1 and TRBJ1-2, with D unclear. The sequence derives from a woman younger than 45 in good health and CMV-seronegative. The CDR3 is CSVDGGGYTF. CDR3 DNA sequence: TGCAGCGTTGATGGAGGCGGCTACACCTTC.